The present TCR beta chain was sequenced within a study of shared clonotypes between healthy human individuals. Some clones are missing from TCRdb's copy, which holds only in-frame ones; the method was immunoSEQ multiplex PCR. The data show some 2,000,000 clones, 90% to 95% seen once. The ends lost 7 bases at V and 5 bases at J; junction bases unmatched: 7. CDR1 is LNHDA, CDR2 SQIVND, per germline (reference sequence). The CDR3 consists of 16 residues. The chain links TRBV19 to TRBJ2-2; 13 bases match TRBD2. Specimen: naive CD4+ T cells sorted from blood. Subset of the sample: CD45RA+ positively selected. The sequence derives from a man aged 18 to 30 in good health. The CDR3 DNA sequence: TGTGCCAGTAAGGGAGGACTAGCGGGAGTTACCGGGGAGCTGTTTTTT. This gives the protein CASKGGLAGVTGELFF. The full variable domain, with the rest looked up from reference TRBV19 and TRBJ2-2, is DGGITQSPKYLFRKEGQNVTLSCEQNLNHDAMYWYRQDPGQGLRLIYYSQIVNDFQKGDIAEGYSVSREKKESFPLTVTSAQKNPTAFYLCASKGGLAGVTGELFFGEGSRLTVL.